This TCR beta chain was observed in a study of blood T cell repertoires in COVID-19 (dated by TCRdb to 2018 to 2020). For the wider study: Samples from collaborators originated in the United States, Italy and Spain and spanned both the acute and convalescent phases of COVID-19. The prospective study material was composed of cDNA or gDNA derived from T cells, B-cell-depleted T cells, or PBMCs. The dataset comprised deeply sampled blood TCRbeta repertoires from subjects exposed to, actively infected with, or recovered from COVID-19. The repertoires were released in a freely available public database meant as a resource for research on the immune response to SARS-CoV-2. Samples came from the ongoing ImmuneRACE study (first 160 participants) plus 1,254 subjects from 6 global collaborators. Nearly every sample came with metadata listing a de-identified subject ID, COVID-19 status, age in years and sex. Where available, HLA class I and class II types were obtained from metadata supplied by the sample provider rather than from assay-based typing.

The CDR3, cysteine through phenylalanine, is 13 amino acids long. The retained sequence is limited to the CDR3, 39 bases, with the frame set at the first base. V loses 3 bases, J loses 6 bases, and the germline ends lie 9 bases apart. CDR1 LNHDA and CDR2 SQIVND were looked up in the germline V gene (reference sequence). Study-wide conclusions, independent of this receptor: How much clinical and demographic metadata was included differed by source and by participant, and the metadata was provided uncurated.

This clone was observed a single time. Which antigen it targets is not known. Base qualities are not recorded, but no much larger clone differs from it by a single base. TCRbeta CDR3 regions were amplified from genomic DNA using the immunoSEQ Assay, a bias-controlled multiplex PCR. The study's own analysis went as follows. Nucleated cell counts per sample were estimated from amplification of reference gene primers within the assay. Sequence reads were collapsed and filtered to measure the absolute abundance of every unique TCRbeta CDR3 rearrangement. For each sample, productive Simpson clonality was calculated as the square root of Simpson's diversity index across productive rearrangements. Drawn from immuneACCESS, this table holds only the in-frame rearrangements with V and J called that TCRdb kept. Clones are partly lost; checked studies trace under half to an unresolved V gene and leave the rest unexplained. V and J calls and clone size come straight from that table; D and trimming were deduced from the DNA. Counted in this sample were some 200,000 clones; about 88% of them appeared once. Clones ranked in the top ten supply 15% to 20% of the sample.

At one collaborating source in Seattle, patients were enrolled during active infection and were followed longitudinally through the course of disease. The collaborating institutions used their own protocols to collect whole blood in K2EDTA tubes. For TCRbeta analysis, collaborators shipped samples as frozen whole blood, isolated PBMCs, or DNA extracted from either of those sample types. This receptor chain uses TRBV19 and TRBJ2-1; possibly the D gene is TRBD2, per 5 matching bases. This sequence was found in a man aged 50-59 years with COVID-19, enrolled during active disease. The sample consisted of peripheral blood. The DNA is as follows: TGTGCCAGTAGTATCGGGCGGGCCAATGAGCAGTTCTTC. Its amino acids are CASSIGRANEQFF. Extended through the reference TRBV19 and TRBJ2-1 proteins, this CDR3 yields the full variable domain: DGGITQSPKYLFRKEGQNVTLSCEQNLNHDAMYWYRQDPGQGLRLIYYSQIVNDFQKGDIAEGYSVSREKKESFPLTVTSAQKNPTAFYLCASSIGRANEQFFGPGTRLTVL.